Listed here are 7 T cell receptor beta chains from one sample, sequenced in a study of T cell responses to AZD1222 COVID-19 vaccine. Sequencing was performed with immunoSEQ multiplex PCR; in TCRdb, only in-frame clones are kept and a portion is missing. Its table records under 150,000 clones. What was sequenced was peripheral blood. The origin of the receptors is an adult in good health.

V usage is TRBV7-2 and J usage is TRBJ2-7; 7 positions agree with TRBD1. V lost 5 bases to trimming and J lost 2 bases; unmatched junction nucleotides: 3. Looked up from germline, CDR1 is SGHTA and CDR2 is FQGNSA. This CDR3 is 13 amino acids long. DNA of the CDR3: TGTGCCAGCAGCCTTACAGGGGCCTACGAGCAGTACTTC. Protein product: CASSLTGAYEQYF.

The chain is built from TRBV28 and TRBJ1-2; D not certain. Between the trimmed V and J ends, which lost 3 bases and 5 bases, there was a span of 7 bases. The CDR3 is 12 residues long. The germline gives CDR1 MDHEN, CDR2 SYDVKM. The chain's CDR3 is CASSFGGYGYTF. CDR3 sequence (DNA): TGTGCCAGCAGTTTTGGAGGTTATGGCTACACCTTC.

The chain has TRBV7-8 and TRBJ1-6; a possible D gene is TRBD1 (6 bases). Trimming took 2 bases from V and 6 from J, leaving 17 bases between them. The CDR3 has 17 residues. Germline loops: CDR1 SGHVS, CDR2 FQNEAQ. The CDR3 is CASSLLGVGGSNSPLHF. The CDR3 DNA is TGTGCCAGCAGCTTATTAGGGGTAGGGGGGTCTAATTCACCCCTCCACTTT.

This sequence joins TRBV5-5 and TRBJ1-3; D is unresolved. Trimming removed 2 bases at V and 3 bases at J, with 3 bases between. The CDR3 consists of 12 residues. CDR1 is SGHKS and CDR2 is YYEKEE in the germline V gene (reference sequence). CDR3 region: CASSFLGNTIYF. CDR3 coding DNA: TGTGCCAGCAGCTTCCTTGGAAACACCATATATTTT.

Here the CDR3 reads CASSQQGSAENTIYF. The CDR3 region has the DNA TGTGCCAGCTCACAACAGGGTAGTGCGGAAAACACCATATATTTT. The chain uses TRBV18 and TRBJ1-3; weak D call: TRBD1 (6 bases). Germline values: CDR1 KGHSH, CDR2 LQKENI. The CDR3 consists of 15 residues. Trimming removed 4 bases at V and 6 bases at J, with 16 bases between.

The chain couples TRBV5-5 to TRBJ1-2; the D is unclear. CDR3 length equals 14 residues. The germline V gene has CDR1 SGHKS and CDR2 YYEKEE (reference sequence). The V end lost 0 bases, the J end lost 0 bases, and 6 bases lay between the germline ends. CDR3 DNA sequence: TGTGCCAGCAGCTTGGTTGGAGCTAACTATGGCTACACCTTC. It translates to CASSLVGANYGYTF. The full variable domain, in which reference TRBV5-5 and TRBJ1-2 provide the parts outside the CDR3, is DAGVTQSPTHLIKTRGQQVTLRCSPISGHKSVSWYQQVLGQGPQFIFQYYEKEERGRGNFPDRFSARQFPNYSSELNVNALLLGDSALYLCASSLVGANYGYTFGSGTRLTVV.

The V and J genes are TRBV11-2 and TRBJ1-4; a possible D gene is TRBD1 (5 bases). This CDR3 region has 15 residues. Trimming cost V 5 bases and J 7 bases, with 17 bases left between them. CDR1 is SGHAT and CDR2 is FQNNGV in the germline V gene. CDR3 in amino acids: CASSTLGARGEKLFF. For the CDR3, the DNA is TGTGCCAGCAGCACGCTTGGGGCACGGGGTGAAAAACTGTTTTTT.